This entry lists 30 T cell receptor beta chains sequenced from one sample in a study of siplizumab effects on memory and regulatory T cells. The repertoire was sequenced with immunoSEQ multiplex PCR; TCRdb's copy has only in-frame clones and lacks some. The table lists 90,000 to 95,000 clones, roughly 93% of them singletons. Sequenced sample: CD8+ T cells sorted from blood. The receptors were gathered from a human donor in good health.

The chain recombines TRBV7-3 with TRBJ2-6; D not certain. Germline V gene sequence: CDR1 SGHTA, CDR2 FQGTGA. Trimming stripped 4 bases from V and 1 base from J, with 8 bases between. The CDR3 contains 15 residues. CDR3 DNA sequence: TGTGCCAGCAGCTCTGACCCATCTGGGGCCAACGTCCTGACTTTC. This encodes CASSSDPSGANVLTF. Supplemented by reference TRBV7-3 and TRBJ2-6, the full variable domain reads GAGVSQTPSNKVTEKGKYVELRCDPISGHTALYWYRQSLGQGPEFLIYFQGTGAADDSGLPNDRFFAVRPEGSVSTLKIQRTERGDSAVYLCASSSDPSGANVLTFGAGSRLTVL.

The chain couples TRBV9 to TRBJ2-7; the D gene is possibly TRBD2 (5 bases). CDR3 length equals 13 residues. V was clipped by 7 bases and J by 5 bases, with 16 bases between them. The V gene's germline CDR1 is SGDLS and CDR2 YYNGEE. The DNA for the CDR3 is TGTGCCAGCTCTGGGTCTGGACTGGACGAGCAGTACTTC. Translating it yields CASSGSGLDEQYF.

The CDR3 here is CASSLSYEQFF. The CDR3 nucleotides read TGTGCCAGCAGCTTAAGTTATGAGCAGTTCTTC. This rearrangement joins TRBV7-9 to TRBJ2-1, with no clear D. CDR3 length equals 11 residues. Looked up from germline, CDR1 is SEHNR and CDR2 is FQNEAQ (reference sequence). The V gene lost 2 bases and the J gene lost 8 bases, with 4 bases spanning the gap.

Of note for this clone: The junction and the germline gene differ at one end; a read error may be behind it. The chain links TRBV7-7 to TRBJ2-7; no firm D call. CDR3 length: 13 amino acids. Germline CDR1 is SSHAT and CDR2 is FNYEAQ (reference sequence). CDR3 sequence: CASSLSPNGEQYF. DNA for the CDR3: TGTGCTAGCAGCCTGTCCCCTAACGGCGAGCAGTACTTC. Supplemented by reference TRBV7-7 and TRBJ2-7, the full variable domain reads GAGVSQSPRYKVTKRGQDVTLRCDPISSHATLYWYQQALGQGPEFLTYFNYEAQPDKSGLPSDRFSAERPEGSISTLTIQRTEQRDSAMYRCASSLSPNGEQYFGPGTRLTVT.

The chain uses TRBV27 and TRBJ2-1; TRBD2 aligns across 12 bases. The germline V gene encodes CDR1 MNHEY and CDR2 SMNVEV (reference sequence). Trimming at V came to 8 bases and at J to 4 bases, leaving 3 bases not matched to a gene. The CDR3 covers 14 residues. In nucleotides, the CDR3 is TGTGCCAGCTCTGGACTAGCGGGATACAATGAGCAGTTCTTC. Its translation is CASSGLAGYNEQFF.

The V call is TRBV23-1, the J call TRBJ2-3, with D possibly matching TRBD1 (5 bases). TRBV23-1 has ORF status, its function being uncertain. V was trimmed by 4 bases and J by 3 bases, leaving 26 bases between them. There are 19 residues in the CDR3. In DNA, the CDR3 is TGCGCCAGCAGTCCCGAAAAGGGGTCAACAGGAGATTTTACAGATACGCAGTATTTT. Protein product: CASSPEKGSTGDFTDTQYF.

The rearrangement uses TRBV5-1 and TRBJ2-1, with 7 bases matching TRBD1. CDR3 length: 13 amino acids. V lost 4 bases, J lost 9 bases, and 7 bases stayed unmatched. In germline, CDR1 is SGHRS, CDR2 YFSETQ. CDR3 DNA: TGCGCCAGCAGCCCGGACAGGCATCTTGAGCAGTTCTTC. This codes for CASSPDRHLEQFF.

V usage is TRBV7-9 and J usage is TRBJ2-3, with D maybe TRBD1 (6 bases). The CDR3 consists of 16 residues. Germline assignment: CDR1 SEHNR and CDR2 FQNEAQ (reference sequence). V lost 4 bases, J lost 2 bases, and 16 bases lay in between. DNA of the CDR3: TGTGCCAGCAGCTCTGGACAGTCCCCTAACACAGATACGCAGTATTTT. Translation gives CASSSGQSPNTDTQYF.

This sequence joins TRBV27 and TRBJ2-6; D gene unclear. CDR1 is MNHEY, CDR2 SMNVEV, per germline (reference sequence). Deletions cut 5 bases from V and 3 bases from J, with 20 bases between. CDR3 length: 18 amino acids. CDR3 in amino acids: CASSPSRYALDGANVLTF. As DNA, the CDR3 is TGTGCCAGCAGTCCCAGCCGATACGCGTTGGATGGGGCCAACGTCCTGACTTTC.

The chain couples TRBV27 to TRBJ1-5, with no clear D. Per germline, CDR1 MNHEY and CDR2 SMNVEV (reference sequence). The CDR3 length is 16 residues. Trimming removed 2 bases from V and 0 bases from J, with 11 bases in between. The CDR3 region has the DNA TGTGCCAGCAGTTTAACGGGATTTTATAGCAATCAGCCCCAGCATTTT. It is translated as CASSLTGFYSNQPQHF.

This clone appeared a single time. V is TRBV7-2 and J is TRBJ1-1; TRBD1 might be the D (5 bases). Trimming took 1 base from V and 3 from J, leaving 6 bases between them. Looked up from germline, CDR1 is SGHTA and CDR2 is FQGNSA. This CDR3 contains 13 residues. CDR3 in amino acids: CASSLVGDTEAFF. CDR3 in DNA: TGTGCCAGCAGCTTAGTGGGGGACACTGAAGCTTTCTTT.

The rearrangement links TRBV27 to TRBJ2-6; unclear D gene. Trimming removed 3 bases at V and 0 bases at J, with 6 bases between. The CDR3 is made up of 15 amino acids. Germline-derived CDR1 and CDR2 are MNHEY and SMNVEV (reference sequence). The CDR3 here is CASSFGSSGANVLTF. The CDR3 nucleotides are TGTGCCAGCAGTTTTGGATCCTCTGGGGCCAACGTCCTGACTTTC. Based on the CDR3 plus reference TRBV27 and TRBJ2-6, the full variable domain is EAQVTQNPRYLITVTGKKLTVTCSQNMNHEYMSWYRQDPGLGLRQIYYSMNVEVTDKGDVPEGYKVSRKEKRNFPLILESPSPNQTSLYFCASSFGSSGANVLTFGAGSRLTVL.

The chain joins TRBV19 to TRBJ2-7; D call uncertain. The germline V gene encodes CDR1 LNHDA and CDR2 SQIVND (reference sequence). V dropped 6 bases and J dropped 2 bases, with 14 bases sitting between them. This CDR3 region has 14 residues. The DNA of the CDR3 is TGTGCCAGTAGCCCTATCGAGTCGGCCTACGAGCAGTACTTC. This sequence encodes CASSPIESAYEQYF.

This sequence joins TRBV19 and TRBJ2-1; tentatively, D is TRBD1 (6 bases). CDR1 LNHDA and CDR2 SQIVND come from the germline V gene (reference sequence). The CDR3 is 13 amino acids. Trimming removed 10 bases from V and 7 bases from J, with 17 bases in between. CDR3 DNA: TGTGCCACCTCCGTAGGGGGATTTAATGAGCAGTTCTTC. Residues: CATSVGGFNEQFF.

The chain is built from TRBV7-8 and TRBJ2-5, with D maybe TRBD2 (6 bases). CDR3 length: 15 amino acids. Per germline, CDR1 SGHVS and CDR2 FQNEAQ. With 5 bases removed from V and 5 bases from J, the gap between germline ends came to 18 bases. The CDR3 reads CASSLRWRAGETQYF. In nucleotides, the CDR3 is TGTGCCAGCAGCCTCCGCTGGAGGGCGGGGGAGACCCAGTACTTC.

This clone was counted between two and nine times. Other DNA sequences within the sample encode an identical CDR3. V is TRBV27 and J is TRBJ1-5; D remains unclear. Germline V lookup: CDR1 MNHEY, CDR2 SMNVEV (reference sequence). The CDR3 contains 14 residues. Trimming stripped 2 bases from V and 1 base from J, with 6 bases between. CDR3 region: CASSLGVSNQPQHF. CDR3 sequence (DNA): TGTGCCAGCAGTTTAGGGGTAAGCAATCAGCCCCAGCATTTT.

The V and J genes are TRBV9 and TRBJ2-2; 8 bases match TRBD1. CDR1 is SGDLS and CDR2 is YYNGEE in the germline V gene. V lost 3 bases to trimming and J lost 3 bases; unmatched junction nucleotides: 13. The CDR3 is made up of 18 amino acids. The CDR3 DNA is TGTGCCAGCAGCGAGCTCCTGACAGGGGAATTCGACACCGGGGAGCTGTTTTTT. This codes for CASSELLTGEFDTGELFF.

This chain links TRBV27 with TRBJ2-7; 11 bases line up with TRBD1. The CDR3 is 13 residues long. Trimming removed 8 bases from V and 5 bases from J; junction bases left unmatched: 5. The germline gives CDR1 MNHEY, CDR2 SMNVEV (reference sequence). The CDR3, as DNA: TGTGCCAGCGACCTGGGACAGGGGGACGAGCAGTACTTC. Its translation is CASDLGQGDEQYF.

This chain uses TRBV7-9 with TRBJ1-1; 8 bases match TRBD1. Per the germline V gene, CDR1 is SEHNR and CDR2 is FQNEAQ (reference sequence). This CDR3 spans 16 amino acids. V lost 1 base, J lost 5 bases, and 9 bases stayed unmatched. CDR3 in DNA: TGTGCCAGCAGCTTAGTTATCGGACAGGGAGGGACTGAAGCTTTCTTT. It yields the protein CASSLVIGQGGTEAFF.

Points on this clone: Other DNA sequences within the sample encode an identical CDR3. The chain links TRBV27 to TRBJ1-3; 8 bases fit TRBD1. Germline loops: CDR1 MNHEY, CDR2 SMNVEV (reference sequence). V lost 2 bases to trimming and J lost 0 bases; unmatched junction nucleotides: 0. The CDR3 covers 15 residues. The DNA for the CDR3 is TGTGCCAGCAGTTTAGACAGGGGCTCTGGAAACACCATATATTTT. Translated, it gives CASSLDRGSGNTIYF.

The chain combines TRBV7-9 with TRBJ1-1, with a tentative D call TRBD1 (6 bases). CDR1 and CDR2 (germline): SEHNR, FQNEAQ (reference sequence). The germline V and J ends were trimmed by 1 base and 5 bases, with 11 bases remaining between them. The CDR3 totals 14 residues. For the CDR3, the DNA is TGTGCCAGCAGCTTAGACAGGGCGTGGACTGAAGCTTTCTTT. As protein: CASSLDRAWTEAFF.

The genes are TRBV6-5 and TRBJ1-2; TRBD1 matches 9 bases. With V trimmed by 8 bases and J by 3 bases, 4 bases remained unmatched. Germline V gives CDR1 MNHEY, CDR2 SVGAGI. This CDR3 contains 13 residues. The DNA for the CDR3 is TGTGCCAGCCGGGACAGGGAAGACTATGGCTACACCTTC. Protein product: CASRDREDYGYTF.

The chain employs TRBV2 and TRBJ2-5; D call uncertain. CDR3 length equals 15 residues. The germline V and J ends were trimmed by 0 bases and 1 base, with 9 bases remaining between them. Germline V gene sequence: CDR1 SNHLY, CDR2 FYNNEI. The CDR3 region has the DNA TGTGCCAGCAGTGAAGCACGAAGCCTCCAAGAGACCCAGTACTTC. It is translated as CASSEARSLQETQYF.

The gene calls are TRBV5-1 and TRBJ1-6; D not resolved. The V end was cut by 0 bases, the J end by 9 bases, with 13 bases between. The length of the CDR3 is 15 residues. In germline, CDR1 is SGHRS, CDR2 YFSETQ. The CDR3 reads CASSLGDRIASPLHF. DNA of the CDR3: TGCGCCAGCAGCTTGGGAGACCGGATTGCTTCACCCCTCCACTTT.

The chain recombines TRBV7-3 with TRBJ2-5, with 9 bases identical to TRBD2. The V and J ends lost 2 bases and 4 bases, in that order; junction bases with no gene match: 5. Germline V gene sequence: CDR1 SGHTA, CDR2 FQGTGA. The CDR3 has 15 residues. This chain's CDR3 is CASSLGGGAPETQYF. CDR3 sequence (DNA): TGTGCCAGCAGCTTAGGCGGGGGGGCCCCAGAGACCCAGTACTTC.

This clone was found once. The CDR3 sequence: CASSLGGFGYEQYF. CDR3 coding DNA: TGTGCCAGCAGCTTAGGCGGTTTCGGCTACGAGCAGTACTTC. V gene TRBV7-6 combines with J gene TRBJ2-7; D uncertain. CDR3 length: 14 residues. Looked up from germline, CDR1 is SGHVS and CDR2 is FNYEAQ. With 1 base removed from V and 3 bases from J, the gap between germline ends came to 10 bases.

CDR3: CASSIRDGYEQYF. The CDR3 DNA sequence: TGTGCCAGCAGTATCCGGGACGGCTACGAGCAGTACTTC. The rearrangement joins TRBV25-1 to TRBJ2-7; D assignment may be TRBD1 or TRBD2 (5 bases each). V shed 5 bases and J shed 3 bases, with 11 bases lying between them. Germline CDR1 reads MGHDK; CDR2 reads SYGVNS. The CDR3 sequence is 13 residues long.

The chain carries TRBV2 and TRBJ1-3; 7 bases agree with TRBD1. V gave up 2 bases and J gave up 0 bases; unmatched junction bases: 4. The CDR3 covers 16 residues. CDR1 is SNHLY, CDR2 FYNNEI, per germline. The CDR3 loop reads CASSERGLRSGNTIYF. The DNA for the CDR3 is TGTGCCAGCAGTGAAAGGGGGCTCCGCTCTGGAAACACCATATATTTT.

The chain has TRBV6-6 and TRBJ2-1; D is possibly TRBD1 (6 bases). Trimming pared 3 bases from V and 3 bases from J, leaving 9 bases between. The CDR3 has 14 amino acids. Per the germline V gene, CDR1 is MNHNY and CDR2 is SVGAGI (reference sequence). The CDR3 here is CASSYGGFYNEQFF. CDR3 DNA sequence: TGTGCCAGCAGTTATGGGGGCTTCTACAATGAGCAGTTCTTC.

This rearrangement joins TRBV5-5 to TRBJ2-7; no reliable D call. V was shortened by 4 bases and J by 3 bases, with 5 bases between the two germline ends. Germline V gene sequence: CDR1 SGHKS, CDR2 YYEKEE (reference sequence). The CDR3 loop spans 11 amino acids. The CDR3: CASSNNYEQYF. CDR3 nucleotides: TGTGCCAGCAGCAACAACTACGAGCAGTACTTC.